These 30 T cell receptor beta chains came from one sample sequenced in a study of blood T cell repertoires in COVID-19. Measured with immunoSEQ multiplex PCR; TCRdb has only the in-frame clones, and not every one. The sample contains some 58,000 clones, more than 85% of which appear only once. Sequenced: peripheral blood. Receptor source: a man in his forties or fifties with active COVID-19.

The rearrangement joins TRBV29-1 to TRBJ1-1, with no clear D. This CDR3 is 10 amino acids long. V was pared by 5 bases and J by 3 bases, with 4 bases between. CDR1 is SQVTM and CDR2 is ANQGSEA in the germline V gene. CDR3 residues: CSVPDTEAFF. The CDR3 region has the DNA TGCAGCGTTCCAGACACTGAAGCTTTCTTT.

This chain uses TRBV30 with TRBJ2-7, with 7 positions matching TRBD2. Losses at the gene ends were 5 bases for V and 0 bases for J; bases not matched to a gene: 10. The germline V gene has CDR1 GTSNPN and CDR2 SVGIG (reference sequence). There are 15 residues in the CDR3. The CDR3 reads CAWDPGRGDSYEQYF. The CDR3 DNA reads as TGTGCCTGGGACCCGGGGAGGGGAGACTCCTACGAGCAGTACTTC.

This clone was seen only once. The chain combines TRBV3-1 (or the pseudogene TRBV3-2) with TRBJ2-1, with TRBD2 identical over 8 bases. Germline V gives CDR1 LGHDT, CDR2 YNNKEL (reference sequence). Unmatched junction bases numbered 14, after V lost 1 base and J lost 6 bases. This CDR3 is built from 18 residues. CDR3 sequence: CASSQVSPLAGNFNEQFF. For the CDR3, the DNA is TGTGCCAGCAGCCAAGTGTCTCCCCTAGCGGGCAATTTCAATGAGCAGTTCTTC.

The rearrangement links TRBV25-1 to TRBJ2-5; no reliable D call. This CDR3 region has 11 residues. Germline CDR1 MGHDK, CDR2 SYGVNS. V was trimmed by 5 bases and J by 13 bases, leaving 14 bases between them. CDR3 in amino acids: CASSTENLWYF. The CDR3 nucleotides are TGTGCCAGCAGTACGGAGAACCTCTGGTACTTC.

The V call is TRBV28, the J call TRBJ2-3; unclear D gene. This CDR3 contains 12 residues. The V gene lost 6 bases and the J gene lost 2 bases, with 6 bases spanning the gap. Germline CDR1 reads MDHEN; CDR2 reads SYDVKM. CDR3 nucleotide sequence: TGTGCCAGCAGGAGCCCCACAGATACGCAGTATTTT. It specifies CASRSPTDTQYF.

The chain links TRBV5-1 to TRBJ1-1; D is possibly TRBD1 (5 bases). This CDR3 region has 14 residues. The germline V gene encodes CDR1 SGHRS and CDR2 YFSETQ. V lost 3 bases and J 0 bases, leaving 9 bases between the germline ends. The CDR3, as DNA: TGCGCCAGCAGCTGGAGGGGTTTGAACACTGAAGCTTTCTTT. This gives the protein CASSWRGLNTEAFF. Variable domain in full (rest from reference TRBV5-1 and TRBJ1-1): KAGVTQTPRYLIKTRGQQVTLSCSPISGHRSVSWYQQTPGQGLQFLFEYFSETQRNKGNFPGRFSGRQFSNSRSEMNVSTLELGDSALYLCASSWRGLNTEAFFGQGTRLTVV.

The chain combines TRBV28 with TRBJ1-2; no definite D call. V was shortened by 4 bases and J by 8 bases, with 26 bases between the two germline ends. This CDR3 has 17 residues. Looked up from germline, CDR1 is MDHEN and CDR2 is SYDVKM. The CDR3 DNA reads TGTGCCAGCAGTTCCACGGGCTACCTACTAACCTCGGGAGGCTACACCTTC. Its translation: CASSSTGYLLTSGGYTF.

V is TRBV28 and J is TRBJ1-6, with 7 nucleotides matching TRBD1. V lost 3 bases and J lost 5; bases outside the gene matches: 4. Germline V gives CDR1 MDHEN, CDR2 SYDVKM. The CDR3 spans 15 residues. The CDR3 DNA is TGTGCCAGCAGTTTCCGACAGGGAAATAATTCACCCCTCCACTTT. It is translated as CASSFRQGNNSPLHF.

V is TRBV6-5 and J is TRBJ2-1; the D gene is possibly TRBD2 (6 bases). This CDR3 is 13 amino acids long. In germline, CDR1 is MNHEY, CDR2 SVGAGI. V gave up 7 bases and J gave up 4 bases, with 11 bases separating them. As DNA, the CDR3 is TGTGCCAGCACCTACGGAGGGTACAATGAGCAGTTCTTC. Its protein product is CASTYGGYNEQFF.

The chain carries TRBV2 and TRBJ2-1; the match to TRBD1 covers 10 bases. CDR1 is SNHLY, CDR2 FYNNEI, per germline. This CDR3 is built from 15 residues. The trim removed 7 bases at V and 5 bases at J, leaving 8 bases unmatched. In DNA form, the CDR3 reads TGTGCCAGCACGGTGGACAGGGGGACTCACAATGAGCAGTTCTTC. Translation gives CASTVDRGTHNEQFF.

This chain links TRBV5-6 with TRBJ2-3, with D perhaps TRBD2 (6 bases). V was pared by 4 bases and J by 5 bases, with 23 bases between. CDR1 and CDR2 (germline): SGHDT, YYEEEE. The CDR3 contains 17 residues. CDR3 nucleotides: TGTGCCAGCAGCGCCAAGAGCGGGCTGGCCGGGATAGATACGCAGTATTTT. It encodes CASSAKSGLAGIDTQYF. The full variable domain, in which reference TRBV5-6 and TRBJ2-3 provide the parts outside the CDR3, is DAGVTQSPTHLIKTRGQQVTLRCSPKSGHDTVSWYQQALGQGPQFIFQYYEEEERQRGNFPDRFSGHQFPNYSSELNVNALLLGDSALYLCASSAKSGLAGIDTQYFGPGTRLTVL.

The genes are TRBV11-1 and TRBJ2-7; TRBD1 matches 7 bases. V dropped 4 bases and J dropped 1; count of bases not matched to a gene: 7. This CDR3 has 15 amino acids. Looked up from germline, CDR1 is SGHAT and CDR2 is FQDESV (reference sequence). CDR3 coding DNA: TGTGCCAGCAGCTCCGACCCGGGACAGTCCTACGAGCAGTACTTC. Its translation is CASSSDPGQSYEQYF.

J is TRBJ1-3 and V is TRBV28; D ambiguous. Germline-derived CDR1 and CDR2 are MDHEN and SYDVKM. The V gene lost 3 bases and the J gene lost 4 bases, with 13 bases spanning the gap. The CDR3 consists of 15 residues. The CDR3 loop is CASSFPGVTGNTIYF. The CDR3 DNA is TGTGCCAGCAGTTTTCCCGGGGTCACGGGAAACACCATATATTTT.

A few counts support this clone. V gene TRBV29-1 combines with J gene TRBJ1-2; 10 bases are shared with TRBD1. The CDR3 is made up of 14 amino acids. The V gene's germline CDR1 is SQVTM and CDR2 ANQGSEA. V shed 7 bases and J 2 bases; nucleotides not matched to a gene: 7. The CDR3 coding sequence is TGCAGCGCTGAGGGGACAGGGGCCAACTATGGCTACACCTTC. It is translated as CSAEGTGANYGYTF. The entire variable domain, with the rest obtained from reference TRBV29-1 and TRBJ1-2, is as follows: SAVISQKPSRDICQRGTSLTIQCQVDSQVTMMFWYRQQPGQSLTLIATANQGSEATYESGFVIDKFPISRPNLTFSTLTVSNMSPEDSSIYLCSAEGTGANYGYTFGSGTRLTVV.

The chain uses TRBV7-8 and TRBJ1-4, with D maybe TRBD1 (5 bases). Germline loops: CDR1 SGHVS, CDR2 FQNEAQ. V dropped 3 bases and J dropped 6 bases, with 8 bases sitting between them. The CDR3 is 13 amino acids. DNA for the CDR3: TGTGCCAGCAGCTTTCGGGGGGATGAAAAACTGTTTTTT. This codes for CASSFRGDEKLFF.

This sequence joins TRBV28 and TRBJ2-5; maybe TRBD2 (5 bases). Trimming removed 5 bases at V and 0 bases at J, with 7 bases between. The germline CDR1 and CDR2 sequences are MDHEN and SYDVKM. The CDR3 length is 13 residues. The CDR3 protein is CASSPGNQETQYF. CDR3 bases: TGTGCCAGCAGTCCGGGAAACCAAGAGACCCAGTACTTC.

The CDR3 reads CASSSDSTNQPQHF. CDR3 nucleotides: TGTGCCAGCAGCTCGGACAGTACCAATCAGCCCCAGCATTTT. The V call is TRBV7-2, the J call TRBJ1-5; weak D call: TRBD1 (6 bases). Trimming took off 4 bases at V and 3 bases at J, with 10 bases between the two ends. CDR1 is SGHTA and CDR2 is FQGNSA in the germline V gene. The CDR3 runs to 14 residues.

This clone is a singleton in its sample. The gene calls are TRBV6-5 and TRBJ2-7, with 7 bases lining up with TRBD1. V lost 5 bases and J lost 5; bases outside the gene matches: 9. There are 14 residues in the CDR3. Germline lookup yields CDR1 MNHEY and CDR2 SVGAGI. The CDR3 loop is CASSTGTAWDEQYF. The CDR3 nucleotides read TGTGCCAGCAGTACCGGGACAGCTTGGGACGAGCAGTACTTC.

The chain combines TRBV3-1 (or the pseudogene TRBV3-2) with TRBJ2-3; the D gene is possibly TRBD2 (6 bases). Germline loops: CDR1 LGHDT, CDR2 YNNKEL (reference sequence). CDR3 length equals 16 residues. V was pared by 1 base and J by 8 bases, with 19 bases between. The DNA for the CDR3 is TGTGCCAGCAGCCAAGGTGGAGTAGCGGTGCTAAGTACGCAGTATTTT. It translates to CASSQGGVAVLSTQYF.

This clone has just one count. V usage is TRBV28 and J usage is TRBJ2-7; 7 positions match TRBD1. CDR3 size: 14 residues. Germline trimming cut 8 bases from V and 2 bases from J; bases unmatched to any gene: 9. The germline gives CDR1 MDHEN, CDR2 SYDVKM. For the CDR3, the DNA is TGTGCCAGCCGGACGGGACAGCCGACCTACGAGCAGTACTTC. This encodes CASRTGQPTYEQYF.

This sequence joins TRBV13 and TRBJ2-5, with 10 nucleotides matching TRBD1. Trimming removed 1 base from V and 7 bases from J; junction bases left unmatched: 9. Germline V gene lookup returns CDR1 PRHDT and CDR2 FYEKMQ (reference sequence). The CDR3 is 16 amino acids. CDR3 bases: TGTGCCAGCAGCTTAGAGGGACAGGGGCTTTTCGGGACCCAGTACTTC. It codes for CASSLEGQGLFGTQYF.

Here the CDR3 DNA reads TGTGCCATCAGCCCTGGAGGGAGCAATCAGCCCCAGCATTTT. Protein product: CAISPGGSNQPQHF. This chain uses TRBV10-3 with TRBJ1-5; D gene uncertain. Germline V gives CDR1 ENHRY, CDR2 SYGVKD. Trimming removed 6 bases from V and 1 base from J, with 10 bases in between. This CDR3 comprises 14 residues.

This clone was counted a few times. The chain joins TRBV28 to TRBJ1-3; TRBD1 might be the D (5 bases). This CDR3 comprises 15 residues. Germline CDR1 MDHEN, CDR2 SYDVKM. The V gene lost 5 bases and the J gene lost 0 bases, with 11 bases spanning the gap. CDR3 in amino acids: CASSPPGGSGNTIYF. The CDR3 DNA reads TGTGCCAGCAGTCCCCCCGGGGGCTCTGGAAACACCATATATTTT.

This rearrangement joins TRBV5-1 to TRBJ1-2, with D possibly matching TRBD1 (6 bases). The CDR3 is 15 residues long. Germline V lookup: CDR1 SGHRS, CDR2 YFSETQ. V lost 3 bases, J lost 0 bases, and 12 bases lay in between. The CDR3 nucleotides are TGCGCCAGCAGCTCGGGACACCTAGCTAACTATGGCTACACCTTC. Translating gives CASSSGHLANYGYTF.

V is TRBV2 and J is TRBJ1-2; D not resolved. The CDR3 sequence is 12 residues long. Trimming removed 10 bases at V and 6 bases at J, with 15 bases between. CDR1 and CDR2 from the germline V gene are SNHLY and FYNNEI. In DNA form, the CDR3 reads TGTGCCATCTCACGGAGGACTGATGGCTACACCTTC. Its translation is CAISRRTDGYTF.

This sequence joins TRBV12-3 or TRBV12-4 and TRBJ2-3; D unclear. The CDR3 totals 13 residues. V was clipped by 7 bases and J by 4 bases, with 12 bases between them. CDR3 amino acids: CASTLNPPDTQYF. In nucleotides, the CDR3 is TGTGCCAGCACCCTAAACCCCCCAGATACGCAGTATTTT.

CDR3 in DNA: TGTGCCATCAGTGAGTCGGGCAATCCCCCTACTCGGGAGCAGTACTTC. Its protein product is CAISESGNPPTREQYF. This rearrangement joins TRBV10-3 to TRBJ2-7; D is uncertain. CDR1 ENHRY and CDR2 SYGVKD come from the germline V gene. The CDR3 is 16 amino acids. V lost 0 bases and J 7 bases, leaving 19 bases between the germline ends.

The rearrangement links TRBV3-1 (or the pseudogene TRBV3-2) to TRBJ2-2, with D unclear. The germline gives CDR1 LGHDT, CDR2 YNNKEL (reference sequence). V was trimmed by 0 bases and J by 5 bases, leaving 7 bases between them. The CDR3 is made up of 14 amino acids. The CDR3 nucleotides are TGTGCCAGCAGCCAAGATGGCTTGACCGGGGAGCTGTTTTTT. Amino acids: CASSQDGLTGELFF.

This clone has more than one count but fewer than ten. The chain uses TRBV4-2 and TRBJ1-6; weak D call: TRBD1 (5 bases). This CDR3 is built from 16 residues. The germline V gene encodes CDR1 LGHNA and CDR2 YNFKEQ. V lost 1 base and J 6 bases, leaving 13 bases between the germline ends. CDR3 loop: CASSQGRDRSNSPLHF. CDR3 nucleotides: TGTGCCAGCAGCCAAGGCAGGGATCGCTCTAATTCACCCCTCCACTTT.

The J gene is TRBJ1-2, the V gene TRBV27; D is unresolved. CDR1 and CDR2 from the germline V gene are MNHEY and SMNVEV (reference sequence). The CDR3 is 13 amino acids. Trimming stripped 0 bases from V and 8 bases from J, with 10 bases between. The CDR3 reads CASSLSSRLGYTF. The DNA of the CDR3 is TGTGCCAGCAGTTTATCTTCCCGTCTGGGCTACACCTTC.